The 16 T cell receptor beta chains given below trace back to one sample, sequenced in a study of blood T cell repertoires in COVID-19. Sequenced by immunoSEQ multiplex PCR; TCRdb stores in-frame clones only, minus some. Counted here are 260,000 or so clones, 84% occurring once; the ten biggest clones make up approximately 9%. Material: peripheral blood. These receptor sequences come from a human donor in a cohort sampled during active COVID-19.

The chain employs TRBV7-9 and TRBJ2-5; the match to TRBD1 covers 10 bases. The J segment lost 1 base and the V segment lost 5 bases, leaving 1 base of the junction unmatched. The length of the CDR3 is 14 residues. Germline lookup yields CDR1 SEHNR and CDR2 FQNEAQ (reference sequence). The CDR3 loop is CASSRTGGQETQYF. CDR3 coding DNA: TGTGCCAGCAGCAGGACAGGGGGCCAAGAGACCCAGTACTTC.

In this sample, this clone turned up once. The CDR3 nucleotides are TGTGCCAGCAGTGCGGGGAGGGGCAGGGCTAGCACAGATACGCAGTATTTT. This encodes CASSAGRGRASTDTQYF. The chain combines TRBV2 with TRBJ2-3; 7 nucleotides line up with TRBD2. In germline, CDR1 is SNHLY, CDR2 FYNNEI. The J segment lost 0 bases and the V segment lost 4 bases, leaving 10 bases of the junction unmatched. This CDR3 contains 17 residues. Drawing the rest from reference TRBV2 and TRBJ2-3, the complete variable domain is EPEVTQTPSHQVTQMGQEVILRCVPISNHLYFYWYRQILGQKVEFLVSFYNNEISEKSEIFDDQFSVERPDGSNFTLKIRSTKLEDSAMYFCASSAGRGRASTDTQYFGPGTRLTVL.

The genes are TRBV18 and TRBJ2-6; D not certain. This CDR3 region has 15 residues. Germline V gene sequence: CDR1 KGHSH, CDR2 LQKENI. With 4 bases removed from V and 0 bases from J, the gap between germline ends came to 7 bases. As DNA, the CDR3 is TGTGCCAGCTCACAACAGAGCTCTGGGGCCAACGTCCTGACTTTC. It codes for CASSQQSSGANVLTF.

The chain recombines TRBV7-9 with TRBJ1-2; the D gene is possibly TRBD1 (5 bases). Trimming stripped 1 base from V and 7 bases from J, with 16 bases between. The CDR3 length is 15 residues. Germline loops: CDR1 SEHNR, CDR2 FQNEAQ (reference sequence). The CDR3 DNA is TGTGCCAGCAGCTTAGAGGTCCAGGGATCGCGTGGCTACACCTTC. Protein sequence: CASSLEVQGSRGYTF.

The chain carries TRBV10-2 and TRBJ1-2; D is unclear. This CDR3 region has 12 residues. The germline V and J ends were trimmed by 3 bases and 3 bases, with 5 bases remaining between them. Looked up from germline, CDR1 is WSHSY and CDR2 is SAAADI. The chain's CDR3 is CASSELDYGYTF. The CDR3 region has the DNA TGCGCCAGCAGTGAATTAGACTATGGCTACACCTTC.

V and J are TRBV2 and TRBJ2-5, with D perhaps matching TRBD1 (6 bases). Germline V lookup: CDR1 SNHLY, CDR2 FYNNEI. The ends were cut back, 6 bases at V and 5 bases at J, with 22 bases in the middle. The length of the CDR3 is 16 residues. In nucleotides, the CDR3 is TGTGCCAGCAGCCCTACAGGGCTAATAGCTTCTGAGACCCAGTACTTC. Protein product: CASSPTGLIASETQYF.

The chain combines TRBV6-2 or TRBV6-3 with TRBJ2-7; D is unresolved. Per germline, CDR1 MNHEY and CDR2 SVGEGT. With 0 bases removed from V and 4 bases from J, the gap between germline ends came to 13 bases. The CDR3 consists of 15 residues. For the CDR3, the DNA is TGTGCCAGCAGTTACTCTCGATCCCTCCGGTACGAGCAGTACTTC. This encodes CASSYSRSLRYEQYF.

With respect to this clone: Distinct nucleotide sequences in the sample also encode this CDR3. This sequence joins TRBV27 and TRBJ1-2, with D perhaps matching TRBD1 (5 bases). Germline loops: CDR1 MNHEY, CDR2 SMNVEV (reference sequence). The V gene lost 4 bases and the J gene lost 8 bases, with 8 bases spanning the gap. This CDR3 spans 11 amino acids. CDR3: CASSSGGGYTF. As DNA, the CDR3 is TGTGCCAGCAGTTCGGGGGGGGGCTACACCTTC.

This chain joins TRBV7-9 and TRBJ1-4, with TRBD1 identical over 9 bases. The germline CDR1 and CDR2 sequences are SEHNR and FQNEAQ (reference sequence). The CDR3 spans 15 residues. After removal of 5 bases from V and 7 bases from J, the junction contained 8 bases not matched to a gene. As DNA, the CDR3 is TGTGCCAGCAGCCTCGCCACAGGGGGCTCTGAAAAACTGTTTTTT. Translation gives CASSLATGGSEKLFF.

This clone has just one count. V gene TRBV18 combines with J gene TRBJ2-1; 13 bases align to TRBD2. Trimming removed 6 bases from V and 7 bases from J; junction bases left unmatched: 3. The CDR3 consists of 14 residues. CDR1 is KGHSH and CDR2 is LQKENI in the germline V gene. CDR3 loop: CASSGTSGNNEQFF. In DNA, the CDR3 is TGTGCCAGCTCCGGGACTAGCGGGAATAATGAGCAGTTCTTC.

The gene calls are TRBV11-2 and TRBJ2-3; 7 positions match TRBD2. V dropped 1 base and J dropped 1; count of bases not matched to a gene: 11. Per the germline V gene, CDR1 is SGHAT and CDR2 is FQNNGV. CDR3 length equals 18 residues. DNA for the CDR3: TGTGCCAGCAGCTTAGGATCGGCGGGGGAGGTGGGCACAGATACGCAGTATTTT. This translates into CASSLGSAGEVGTDTQYF.

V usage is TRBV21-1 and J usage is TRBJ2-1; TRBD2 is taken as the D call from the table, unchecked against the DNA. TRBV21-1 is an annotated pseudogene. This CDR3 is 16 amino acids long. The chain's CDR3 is CASSKARLPKYNEQFF. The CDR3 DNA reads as TGTGCCAGCAGCAAAGCTCGACTACCGAAATACAATGAGCAGTTCTTC.

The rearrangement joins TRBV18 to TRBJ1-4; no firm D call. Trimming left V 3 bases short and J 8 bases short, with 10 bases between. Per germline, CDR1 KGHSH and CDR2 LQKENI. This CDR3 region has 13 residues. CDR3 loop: CASSPGRDEKLFF. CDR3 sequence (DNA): TGTGCCAGCTCACCGGGGAGAGACGAAAAACTGTTTTTT.

The CDR3: CASSLEIGQAYEQYF. CDR3 bases: TGTGCCAGCAGCTTGGAAATTGGACAGGCCTACGAGCAGTACTTC. The chain couples TRBV5-5 to TRBJ2-7; 7 nucleotides line up with TRBD1. Losses at the gene ends were 0 bases for V and 2 bases for J; bases not matched to a gene: 5. Per the germline V gene, CDR1 is SGHKS and CDR2 is YYEKEE (reference sequence). The CDR3 length is 15 residues.

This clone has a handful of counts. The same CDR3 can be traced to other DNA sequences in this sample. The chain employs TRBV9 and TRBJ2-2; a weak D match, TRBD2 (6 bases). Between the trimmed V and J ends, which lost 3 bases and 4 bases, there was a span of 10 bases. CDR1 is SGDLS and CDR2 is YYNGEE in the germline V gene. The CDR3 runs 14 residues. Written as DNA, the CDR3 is TGTGCCAGCAGCGCCGGGACTTCCACCGGGGAGCTGTTTTTT. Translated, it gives CASSAGTSTGELFF.

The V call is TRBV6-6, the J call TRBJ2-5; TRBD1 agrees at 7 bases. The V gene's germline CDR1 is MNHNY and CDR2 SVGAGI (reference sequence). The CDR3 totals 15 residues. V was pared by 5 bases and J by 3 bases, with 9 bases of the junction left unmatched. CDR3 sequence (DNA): TGTGCCAGCAGTAAACTAACCGGGACAGAAGAGACCCAGTACTTC. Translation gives CASSKLTGTEETQYF.